Each of the 27 T cell receptor beta chains below was sequenced from the same sample in a study of blood T cell repertoires in COVID-19. The table came from immunoSEQ multiplex PCR; TCRdb's copy has only in-frame clones and leaves some out. Seen here are about 78,000 clones, 84% observed once, and the top ten hold 3% to 4.5%. The sequenced material came from peripheral blood. The receptor set was obtained from a man aged 50 to 59 with acute or convalescent COVID-19.

The CDR3 protein is CASSIPSPRYGYTF. The DNA of the CDR3 is TGTGCCAGTAGTATCCCCAGTCCCCGCTATGGCTACACCTTC. The chain carries TRBV19 and TRBJ1-2, with no clear D. Germline-derived CDR1 and CDR2 are LNHDA and SQIVND (reference sequence). The CDR3 has 14 residues. V was cut by 3 bases and J by 4 bases, with 12 bases left in between.

The chain carries TRBV7-2 and TRBJ2-3; a possible D gene is TRBD1 (5 bases). V was shortened by 5 bases and J by 4 bases, with 10 bases between the two germline ends. CDR1 is SGHTA and CDR2 is FQGNSA in the germline V gene. CDR3 length: 13 residues. The CDR3 DNA reads as TGTGCCAGCAGCGGCAGGGTTTCAGATACGCAGTATTTT. This translates into CASSGRVSDTQYF. The full variable domain, its missing parts supplied by reference TRBV7-2 and TRBJ2-3, is GAGVSQSPSNKVTEKGKDVELRCDPISGHTALYWYRQSLGQGLEFLIYFQGNSAPDKSGLPSDRFSAERTGGSVSTLTIQRTQQEDSAVYLCASSGRVSDTQYFGPGTRLTVL.

This clone was seen only once. This chain connects TRBV11-2 to TRBJ2-1, with TRBD2 matching 13 bases. This CDR3 comprises 17 residues. V gave up 4 bases and J gave up 1 base; unmatched junction bases: 4. The germline CDR1 and CDR2 sequences are SGHAT and FQNNGV. CDR3: CASSSGLAGVSYNEQFF. CDR3 sequence (DNA): TGTGCCAGCAGCTCCGGACTAGCGGGGGTGTCCTACAATGAGCAGTTCTTC.

The chain couples TRBV7-9 to TRBJ1-4; tentatively, D is TRBD1 (5 bases). Germline CDR1 reads SEHNR; CDR2 reads FQNEAQ (reference sequence). V dropped 7 bases and J dropped 0 bases, with 9 bases sitting between them. The CDR3 runs to 14 residues. The CDR3 is CASKTGATNEKLFF. The CDR3 DNA reads TGTGCCAGCAAAACAGGAGCAACTAATGAAAAACTGTTTTTT.

This chain joins TRBV28 and TRBJ2-7; tentative D call: TRBD2 (5 bases). Trimming removed 5 bases from V and 7 bases from J, with 12 bases in between. CDR1 is MDHEN and CDR2 is SYDVKM in the germline V gene. CDR3 size: 12 residues. Here the CDR3 DNA reads TGTGCCAGCAGTCTCCCTCGGGGAGAGCAGTACTTC. Protein sequence: CASSLPRGEQYF. The full variable domain, in which reference TRBV28 and TRBJ2-7 provide the parts outside the CDR3, is DVKVTQSSRYLVKRTGEKVFLECVQDMDHENMFWYRQDPGLGLRLIYFSYDVKMKEKGDIPEGYSVSREKKERFSLILESASTNQTSMYLCASSLPRGEQYFGPGTRLTVT.

This chain joins TRBV2 and TRBJ2-2; a weak D match, TRBD1 (5 bases). Trimming took 6 bases from V and 0 from J, leaving 11 bases between them. CDR3 size: 15 residues. Germline V lookup: CDR1 SNHLY, CDR2 FYNNEI. For the CDR3, the DNA is TGTGCCAGCAGGGTTGGACACGCGAACACCGGGGAGCTGTTTTTT. Translation: CASRVGHANTGELFF.

The V and J genes are TRBV2 and TRBJ2-7; no clear D gene. CDR3 length: 13 residues. Trimming shortened V by 2 bases and J by 8 bases, and 13 bases separated the two germline ends. Germline V gene data show CDR1 as SNHLY and CDR2 as FYNNEI. For the CDR3, the DNA is TGTGCCAGCAGTGAATGGGCAGGTCACAAGCAGTACTTC. It encodes CASSEWAGHKQYF.

In DNA, the CDR3 is TGTGCCAGCAGCCCGGACAGGGGGCGGCTAGCTGGCAATGAGCAGTTCTTC. Translating it yields CASSPDRGRLAGNEQFF. This chain uses TRBV5-4 with TRBJ2-1; 11 nucleotides match TRBD1. Germline trimming cut 4 bases from V and 6 bases from J; bases unmatched to any gene: 12. In germline, CDR1 is SGHNT, CDR2 YYREEE (reference sequence). CDR3 length: 17 residues. Based on the CDR3 plus reference TRBV5-4 and TRBJ2-1, the full variable domain is ETGVTQSPTHLIKTRGQQVTLRCSSQSGHNTVSWYQQALGQGPQFIFQYYREEENGRGNFPPRFSGLQFPNYSSELNVNALELDDSALYLCASSPDRGRLAGNEQFFGPGTRLTVL.

In DNA, the CDR3 is TGTGCCAGCAGCGTAGCTAGCGGGGGGGCCTCCCGTACGCAGTATTTT. This sequence encodes CASSVASGGASRTQYF. The V and J genes are TRBV9 and TRBJ2-3, with 12 bases matching TRBD2. The junction had 7 bases not matched to a gene; V was cut back by 0 bases and J by 8 bases. The CDR3 length is 16 residues. From germline, CDR1 is SGDLS and CDR2 YYNGEE.

The V and J genes are TRBV3-1 (or the pseudogene TRBV3-2) and TRBJ2-5; weak D call: TRBD1 (6 bases). V gave up 2 bases and J gave up 5 bases, with 12 bases separating them. The CDR3 length is 14 residues. Germline V lookup: CDR1 LGHDT, CDR2 YNNKEL (reference sequence). The CDR3 sequence is CASSQLHTGETQYF. Here the CDR3 DNA reads TGTGCCAGCAGCCAACTACACACAGGGGAGACCCAGTACTTC.

The chain combines TRBV19 with TRBJ2-3; 10 nucleotides match TRBD1. With V trimmed by 3 bases and J by 4 bases, 1 base remained unmatched. Germline CDR1 reads LNHDA; CDR2 reads SQIVND (reference sequence). This CDR3 has 14 amino acids. CDR3 coding DNA: TGTGCCAGTAGTATGACAGGGGGCGCAGATACGCAGTATTTT. It encodes CASSMTGGADTQYF.

The chain recombines TRBV6-6 with TRBJ1-1; 10 positions match TRBD1. CDR1 is MNHNY, CDR2 SVGAGI, per germline (reference sequence). This CDR3 region has 13 residues. Trimming cost V 6 bases and J 7 bases; bases outside gene matches: 5. As DNA, the CDR3 is TGTGCCAGCAGGGGGACAGGGGTCAATGAAGCTTTCTTT. Its translation: CASRGTGVNEAFF.

This sequence joins TRBV19 and TRBJ2-1; 7 bases map to TRBD1. This CDR3 contains 19 residues. Germline V gene lookup returns CDR1 LNHDA and CDR2 SQIVND (reference sequence). With 6 bases clipped from V and 0 bases from J, the junction kept 17 bases outside the gene matches. The CDR3 region has the DNA TGTGCCAGTAGCTCCCCATCTTTCTCGGGACAGAGCTCCTACAATGAGCAGTTCTTC. It codes for CASSSPSFSGQSSYNEQFF. The full variable domain, completed using reference TRBV19 and TRBJ2-1, is DGGITQSPKYLFRKEGQNVTLSCEQNLNHDAMYWYRQDPGQGLRLIYYSQIVNDFQKGDIAEGYSVSREKKESFPLTVTSAQKNPTAFYLCASSSPSFSGQSSYNEQFFGPGTRLTVL.

The CDR3 region has the DNA TGTGCCAGCAGCCTGACAGGGACCGGGGAGCTGTTTTTT. Translated: CASSLTGTGELFF. V and J are TRBV12-3 or TRBV12-4 and TRBJ2-2, with TRBD1 matching 7 bases. V shed 6 bases, J shed 5 bases, and the junction held 3 bases outside the gene matches. The CDR3 has 13 amino acids.

The V and J genes are TRBV10-1 and TRBJ2-2; D is possibly TRBD1 (7 bases). Per germline, CDR1 WNHNN and CDR2 SYGVQD (reference sequence). CDR3 length: 16 amino acids. V lost 4 bases to trimming and J lost 3 bases, with 15 bases between them. Here the CDR3 DNA reads TGCGCCAGCAGTGGTGGAGGGGGCGCGTACACCGGGGAGCTGTTTTTT. Residues: CASSGGGGAYTGELFF.

The table lists this clone with a count of one. This rearrangement joins TRBV7-9 to TRBJ1-1, with a tentative D call TRBD1 (6 bases). Germline loops: CDR1 SEHNR, CDR2 FQNEAQ (reference sequence). Trimming removed 0 bases from V and 10 bases from J, with 12 bases in between. The CDR3 length is 13 residues. The CDR3 reads CASSLAQGRPAFF. CDR3 in DNA: TGTGCCAGCAGCTTAGCGCAGGGGAGACCAGCTTTCTTT.

The rearrangement links TRBV7-9 to TRBJ2-2; the D gene is possibly TRBD1 (6 bases). Germline V gene sequence: CDR1 SEHNR, CDR2 FQNEAQ (reference sequence). The CDR3 has 16 residues. V gave up 4 bases and J gave up 2 bases, with 14 bases separating them. CDR3 region: CASSSGAGVNTGELFF. Here the CDR3 DNA reads TGTGCCAGCAGCTCCGGGGCAGGGGTAAACACCGGGGAGCTGTTTTTT.

The V gene is TRBV6-5, the J gene TRBJ1-1; D unclear. The CDR3 is made up of 16 amino acids. CDR1 and CDR2 from the germline V gene are MNHEY and SVGAGI. The V end was cut by 0 bases, the J end by 0 bases, with 11 bases between. The DNA of the CDR3 is TGTGCCAGCAGTTACTCGAGGTCCGCCGTGAACACTGAAGCTTTCTTT. Residues: CASSYSRSAVNTEAFF.

The chain couples TRBV11-3 to TRBJ1-5; TRBD1 matches 7 bases. Trimming took 1 base from V and 5 from J; bases not matched to a gene: 2. The germline gives CDR1 SGHNT, CDR2 YENEEA. This CDR3 has 14 amino acids. CDR3 coding DNA: TGTGCCAGCAGCTTAGTAAGGGGGCATCAGCCCCAGCATTTT. Translated: CASSLVRGHQPQHF.

The chain couples TRBV19 to TRBJ1-2; a possible D gene is TRBD1 (6 bases). Germline values: CDR1 LNHDA, CDR2 SQIVND (reference sequence). V was clipped by 3 bases and J by 6 bases, with 11 bases between them. The CDR3 consists of 13 residues. The CDR3 region has the DNA TGTGCCAGTAGTATTGGGGGCGCCAATGGCTACACCTTC. As protein: CASSIGGANGYTF. Using reference TRBV19 and TRBJ1-2 for the parts outside the CDR3, the full variable domain is DGGITQSPKYLFRKEGQNVTLSCEQNLNHDAMYWYRQDPGQGLRLIYYSQIVNDFQKGDIAEGYSVSREKKESFPLTVTSAQKNPTAFYLCASSIGGANGYTFGSGTRLTVV.

The chain combines TRBV10-2 with TRBJ1-3; TRBD1 matches at 8 bases. V gave up 2 bases and J gave up 3 bases; unmatched junction bases: 9. This CDR3 spans 17 amino acids. In germline, CDR1 is WSHSY, CDR2 SAAADI. The CDR3 DNA reads as TGCGCCAGCAGTGAGGTAGCTCAGGGGGCGCTTGGAAACACCATATATTTT. The encoded protein is CASSEVAQGALGNTIYF.

The V call is TRBV6-1, the J call TRBJ2-7; 11 bases are shared with TRBD1. The CDR3 runs 16 residues. Germline lookup yields CDR1 MNHNS and CDR2 SASEGT. Losses at the gene ends were 2 bases for V and 7 bases for J; bases not matched to a gene: 10. The CDR3 region has the DNA TGTGCCAGCAGTGAACGGTGGGGGACAGGGGGGTTTGAGCAGTACTTC. Translated: CASSERWGTGGFEQYF.

This chain joins TRBV19 and TRBJ1-2; 8 bases line up with TRBD1. The germline gives CDR1 LNHDA, CDR2 SQIVND (reference sequence). The CDR3 is 16 residues long. The trim removed 3 bases at V and 4 bases at J, leaving 10 bases unmatched. The CDR3 DNA sequence: TGTGCCAGTAGTATCGGGCCGACAGGGGAATTCTATGGCTACACCTTC. The encoded protein is CASSIGPTGEFYGYTF.

The chain is built from TRBV7-9 and TRBJ2-5; perhaps TRBD2 as D (6 bases). The CDR3 runs 14 residues. With 5 bases removed from V and 4 bases from J, the gap between germline ends came to 14 bases. Germline CDR1 and CDR2: SEHNR and FQNEAQ (reference sequence). CDR3 bases: TGTGCCAGCAGCGTAAGCTCCGGGGGAGAGACCCAGTACTTC. Amino acids: CASSVSSGGETQYF.

The CDR3 nucleotides are TGTGCCAGCAGCTTCACTAGCGGGGGCGACAATGAGCAGTTCTTC. Translation: CASSFTSGGDNEQFF. The chain employs TRBV7-3 and TRBJ2-1, with TRBD2 matching 11 bases. Germline loops: CDR1 SGHTA, CDR2 FQGTGA. The trim removed 3 bases at V and 5 bases at J, leaving 3 bases unmatched. This CDR3 region has 15 residues.

The genes are TRBV3-1 (or the pseudogene TRBV3-2) and TRBJ2-1; a weak D match, TRBD2 (5 bases). The ends were cut back, 5 bases at V and 7 bases at J, with 12 bases in the middle. CDR1 is LGHDT and CDR2 is YNNKEL in the germline V gene (reference sequence). The CDR3 is 13 residues long. CDR3 loop: CASSFLRGNEQFF. DNA for the CDR3: TGTGCCAGCAGCTTCCTCCGGGGAAATGAGCAGTTCTTC.

The rearrangement joins TRBV24-1 to TRBJ2-7; possible D gene TRBD2, 6 bases. Germline V CDR1 and CDR2: KGHDR, SFDVKD. V was clipped by 3 bases and J by 2 bases, with 19 bases between them. There are 17 residues in the CDR3. The chain's CDR3 is CATSDAWSEGRPYEQYF. The DNA of the CDR3 is TGTGCCACCAGTGATGCCTGGTCGGAGGGCAGACCCTACGAGCAGTACTTC.